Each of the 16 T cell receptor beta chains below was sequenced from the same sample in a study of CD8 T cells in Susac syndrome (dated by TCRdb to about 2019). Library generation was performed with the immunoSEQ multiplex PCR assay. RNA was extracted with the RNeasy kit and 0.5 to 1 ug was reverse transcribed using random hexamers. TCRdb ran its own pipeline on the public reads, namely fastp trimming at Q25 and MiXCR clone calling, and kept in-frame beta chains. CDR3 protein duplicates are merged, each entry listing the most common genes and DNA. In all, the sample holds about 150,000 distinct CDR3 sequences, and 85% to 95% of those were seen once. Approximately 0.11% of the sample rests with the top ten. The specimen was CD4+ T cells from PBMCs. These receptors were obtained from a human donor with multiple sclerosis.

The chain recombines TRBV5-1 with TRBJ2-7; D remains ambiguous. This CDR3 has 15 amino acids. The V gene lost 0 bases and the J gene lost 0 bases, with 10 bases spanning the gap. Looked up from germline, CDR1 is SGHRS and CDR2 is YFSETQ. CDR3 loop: CASSLAGQPSYEQYF. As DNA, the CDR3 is TGCGCCAGCAGCTTGGCCGGGCAGCCCTCCTACGAGCAGTACTTC.

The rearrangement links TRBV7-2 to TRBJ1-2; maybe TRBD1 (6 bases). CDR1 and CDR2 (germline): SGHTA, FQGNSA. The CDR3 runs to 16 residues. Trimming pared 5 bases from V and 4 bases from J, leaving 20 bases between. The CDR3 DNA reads TGTGCCAGCAGCCGAAAAATAACAGGGACCATCTATGGCTACACCTTC. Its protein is CASSRKITGTIYGYTF.

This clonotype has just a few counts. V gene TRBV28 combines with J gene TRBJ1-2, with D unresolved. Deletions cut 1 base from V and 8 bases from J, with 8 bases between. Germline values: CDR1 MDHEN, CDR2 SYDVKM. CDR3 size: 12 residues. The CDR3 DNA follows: TGTGCCAGCAGTTTATCGGGCGACGGCTACACCTTC. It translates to CASSLSGDGYTF.

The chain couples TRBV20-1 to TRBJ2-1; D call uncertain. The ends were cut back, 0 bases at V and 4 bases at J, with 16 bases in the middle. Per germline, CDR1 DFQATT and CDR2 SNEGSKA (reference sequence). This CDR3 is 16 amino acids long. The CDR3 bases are TGCAGTGCTAGAGACATTCGACACTCCGGGTACAATGAGCAGTTCTTC. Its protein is CSARDIRHSGYNEQFF.

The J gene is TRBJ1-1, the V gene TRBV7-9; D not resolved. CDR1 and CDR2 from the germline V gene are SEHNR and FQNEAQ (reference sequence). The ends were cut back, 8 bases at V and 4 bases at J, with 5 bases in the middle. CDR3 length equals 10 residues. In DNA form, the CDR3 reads TGTGCCAGCCGGGGCACTGAAGCTTTCTTT. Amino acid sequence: CASRGTEAFF.

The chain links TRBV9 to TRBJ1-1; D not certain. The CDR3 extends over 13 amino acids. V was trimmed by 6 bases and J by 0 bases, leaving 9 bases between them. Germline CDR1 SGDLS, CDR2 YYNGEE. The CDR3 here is CASTPTMNTEAFF. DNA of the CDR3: TGTGCCAGCACCCCCACCATGAACACTGAAGCTTTCTTT.

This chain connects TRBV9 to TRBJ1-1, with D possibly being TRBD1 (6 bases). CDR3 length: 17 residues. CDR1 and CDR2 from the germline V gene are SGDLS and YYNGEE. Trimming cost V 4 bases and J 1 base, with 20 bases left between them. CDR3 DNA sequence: TGTGCCAGCAGCCTGACCGCCCGACAGGCCCCGAACACTGAAGCTTTCTTT. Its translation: CASSLTARQAPNTEAFF.

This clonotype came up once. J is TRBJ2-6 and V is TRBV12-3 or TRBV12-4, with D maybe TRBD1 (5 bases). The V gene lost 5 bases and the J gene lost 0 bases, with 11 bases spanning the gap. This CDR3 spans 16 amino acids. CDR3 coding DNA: TGTGCCAGCAGTGCTCAGGGAACCTCTGGGGCCAACGTCCTGACTTTC. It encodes CASSAQGTSGANVLTF.

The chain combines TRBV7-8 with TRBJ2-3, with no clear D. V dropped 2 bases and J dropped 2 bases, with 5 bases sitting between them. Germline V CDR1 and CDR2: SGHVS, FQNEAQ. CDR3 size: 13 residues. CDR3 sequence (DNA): TGTGCCAGCAGCTTAACCCACACAGATACGCAGTATTTT. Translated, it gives CASSLTHTDTQYF.

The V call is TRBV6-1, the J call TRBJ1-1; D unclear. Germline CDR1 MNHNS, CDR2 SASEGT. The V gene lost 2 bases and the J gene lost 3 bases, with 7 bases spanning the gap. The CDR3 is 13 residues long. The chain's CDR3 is CASSEREYTEAFF. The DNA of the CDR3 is TGTGCCAGCAGTGAACGGGAGTACACTGAAGCTTTCTTT.

For the CDR3, the DNA is TGCGCCAGCAGTCGGGGGGGCAGCCCGAACACGGGGAACACTGAAGCTTTCTTT. It encodes CASSRGGSPNTGNTEAFF. V is TRBV23-1 and J is TRBJ1-1, with D possibly being TRBD1 (6 bases). Being an ORF, TRBV23-1 has a function that is uncertain. Trimming stripped 4 bases from V and 1 base from J, with 22 bases between. The CDR3 loop spans 18 amino acids.

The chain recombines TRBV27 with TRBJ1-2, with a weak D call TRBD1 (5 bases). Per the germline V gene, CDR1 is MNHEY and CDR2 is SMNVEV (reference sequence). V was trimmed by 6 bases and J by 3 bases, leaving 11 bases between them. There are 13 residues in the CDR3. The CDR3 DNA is TGTGCCAGCAGCCGACAGAAAGACTATGGCTACACCTTC. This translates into CASSRQKDYGYTF.

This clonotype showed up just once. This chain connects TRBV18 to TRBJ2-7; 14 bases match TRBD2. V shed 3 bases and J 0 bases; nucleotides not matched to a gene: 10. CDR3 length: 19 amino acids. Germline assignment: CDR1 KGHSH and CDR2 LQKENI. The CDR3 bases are TGTGCCAGCTCACCGAGACTAGCGGGGGGGCTGGTAAACTCCTACGAGCAGTACTTC. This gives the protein CASSPRLAGGLVNSYEQYF.

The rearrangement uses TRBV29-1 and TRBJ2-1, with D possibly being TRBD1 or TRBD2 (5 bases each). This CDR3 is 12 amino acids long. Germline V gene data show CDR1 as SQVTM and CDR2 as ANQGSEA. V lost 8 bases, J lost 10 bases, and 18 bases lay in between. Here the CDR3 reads CSFSPGAREQFF. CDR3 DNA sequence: TGCAGCTTTTCGCCCGGGGCGAGAGAGCAGTTCTTC.

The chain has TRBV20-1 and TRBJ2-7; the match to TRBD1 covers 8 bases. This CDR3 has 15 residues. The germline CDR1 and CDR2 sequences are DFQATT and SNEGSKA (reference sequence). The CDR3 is CPGQGPFVRPYEQYF. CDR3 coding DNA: TGCCCCGGACAGGGCCCTTTTGTTAGACCCTACGAGCAGTACTTC.

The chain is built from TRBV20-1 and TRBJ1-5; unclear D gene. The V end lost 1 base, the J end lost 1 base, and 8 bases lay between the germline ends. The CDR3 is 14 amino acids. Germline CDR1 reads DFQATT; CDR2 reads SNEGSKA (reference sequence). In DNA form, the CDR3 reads TGCAGTGCTAGAGGGGGAGGGAGCAATCAGCCCCAGCATTTT. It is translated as CSARGGGSNQPQHF.